A single sample is the source of the 30 T cell receptor beta chains below, sequenced in a study of cytomegalovirus exposure and HLA in healthy donors. The PCR used 60 Vbeta and 13 Jbeta primers. Only in-frame clones appear in the TCRdb table, and some are missing; sequencing was by immunoSEQ multiplex PCR. This repertoire shows approximately 100,000 clones, approximately 77% found once; its top ten account for roughly 4.5%. Sample: PBMCs. Receptors were obtained from a woman aged 40 to 50 in good health and CMV-seronegative.

This chain joins TRBV7-2 and TRBJ2-4; 12 bases are shared with TRBD1. The CDR3 has 16 amino acids. Germline CDR1 SGHTA, CDR2 FQGNSA. V dropped 5 bases and J dropped 7; count of bases not matched to a gene: 9. CDR3 region: CASSPMPGQGANIQYF. As DNA, the CDR3 is TGTGCCAGCAGCCCAATGCCGGGACAGGGGGCCAACATTCAGTACTTC. The variable domain in full, completed from reference TRBV7-2 and TRBJ2-4, reads GAGVSQSPSNKVTEKGKDVELRCDPISGHTALYWYRQSLGQGLEFLIYFQGNSAPDKSGLPSDRFSAERTGGSVSTLTIQRTQQEDSAVYLCASSPMPGQGANIQYFGAGTRLSVL.

The rearrangement links TRBV5-1 to TRBJ2-3; D may be TRBD2 (5 bases). CDR1 SGHRS and CDR2 YFSETQ come from the germline V gene. This CDR3 spans 17 amino acids. Trimming pared 1 base from V and 6 bases from J, leaving 21 bases between. This CDR3 reads CASSLQSGGWGGDTQYF. CDR3 nucleotide sequence: TGCGCCAGCAGCTTGCAGTCTGGAGGCTGGGGTGGGGATACGCAGTATTTT.

The CDR3 region is CASSLATSGQLGGNTIYF. In DNA form, the CDR3 reads TGCGCCAGCAGCTTGGCCACCTCCGGACAGCTTGGTGGAAACACCATATATTTT. The chain recombines TRBV5-1 with TRBJ1-3; D possibly corresponds to TRBD1 (6 bases). Trimming left V 0 bases short and J 3 bases short, with 19 bases between. The CDR3 runs to 18 residues. CDR1 SGHRS and CDR2 YFSETQ come from the germline V gene.

The gene calls are TRBV19 and TRBJ1-2, with 9 bases identical to TRBD1. Germline V gene sequence: CDR1 LNHDA, CDR2 SQIVND (reference sequence). Germline trimming cut 6 bases from V and 6 bases from J; bases unmatched to any gene: 11. The CDR3 is 15 residues long. The CDR3 protein is CASSSGTGKFHGYTF. CDR3 DNA: TGTGCCAGTAGCTCCGGGACAGGGAAATTCCATGGCTACACCTTC. The full variable domain, with the rest looked up from reference TRBV19 and TRBJ1-2, is DGGITQSPKYLFRKEGQNVTLSCEQNLNHDAMYWYRQDPGQGLRLIYYSQIVNDFQKGDIAEGYSVSREKKESFPLTVTSAQKNPTAFYLCASSSGTGKFHGYTFGSGTRLTVV.

This clone was seen a few times. The CDR3 protein is CASSLTGITYNSPLHF. The CDR3 coding sequence is TGTGCCAGTAGTCTAACAGGGATCACCTATAATTCACCCCTCCACTTT. The chain employs TRBV19 and TRBJ1-6; a weak D match, TRBD1 (6 bases). Trimming removed 5 bases at V and 2 bases at J, with 13 bases between. The CDR3 has 16 amino acids. Germline V CDR1 and CDR2: LNHDA, SQIVND (reference sequence).

This chain joins TRBV5-4 and TRBJ1-2; tentative D call: TRBD1 (5 bases). The CDR3 totals 14 residues. Germline V lookup: CDR1 SGHNT, CDR2 YYREEE (reference sequence). Trimming removed 2 bases at V and 4 bases at J, with 12 bases between. The CDR3 is CASSFSGSSYGYTF. The CDR3 DNA sequence: TGTGCCAGCAGCTTTTCAGGGTCTTCCTATGGCTACACCTTC.

The V and J genes are TRBV9 and TRBJ2-4; 11 nucleotides match TRBD2. The CDR3 loop spans 19 amino acids. Germline-derived CDR1 and CDR2 are SGDLS and YYNGEE. J lost 3 bases, V lost 0 bases, and 11 bases had no gene match. Here the CDR3 DNA reads TGTGCCAGCAGCGTAGGGAGTAGCGGGGGGGCTATAGGCAAAAACATTCAGTACTTC. Its protein product is CASSVGSSGGAIGKNIQYF.

The chain employs TRBV7-2 and TRBJ2-7; no definite D call. In germline, CDR1 is SGHTA, CDR2 FQGNSA. The V gene lost 6 bases and the J gene lost 3 bases, with 18 bases spanning the gap. The CDR3 contains 15 residues. CDR3 sequence: CASRPPTTRNYEQYF. The CDR3 DNA is TGTGCCAGCAGACCCCCAACAACCCGCAACTACGAGCAGTACTTC.

This chain connects TRBV11-2 to TRBJ1-6; D call uncertain. Trimming removed 5 bases from V and 0 bases from J, with 14 bases in between. CDR3 size: 17 residues. Germline CDR1 reads SGHAT; CDR2 reads FQNNGV. CDR3 DNA sequence: TGTGCCAGCAGCCGATTCGGGTTGAGCTCCTATAATTCACCCCTCCACTTT. It translates to CASSRFGLSSYNSPLHF.

The table lists this clone with a count of one. This chain uses TRBV2 with TRBJ1-6, with 8 nucleotides matching TRBD1. The CDR3 spans 15 residues. The junction had 8 bases not matched to a gene; V was cut back by 3 bases and J by 10 bases. Germline V gene data show CDR1 as SNHLY and CDR2 as FYNNEI. The CDR3 spells CASSDGQGGGSPLHF. In nucleotides, the CDR3 is TGTGCCAGCAGTGACGGACAGGGAGGAGGATCACCCCTCCACTTT.

The V call is TRBV9, the J call TRBJ1-1; D perhaps matches TRBD1 (6 bases). There are 15 residues in the CDR3. Germline CDR1 reads SGDLS; CDR2 reads YYNGEE. Trimming stripped 3 bases from V and 5 bases from J, with 17 bases between. In nucleotides, the CDR3 is TGTGCCAGCAGCGCTGCCGGGACACCATGGACTGAAGCTTTCTTT. Encoded protein: CASSAAGTPWTEAFF.

The chain joins TRBV27 to TRBJ2-1; D gene uncertain. This CDR3 has 13 amino acids. CDR1 is MNHEY, CDR2 SMNVEV, per germline (reference sequence). V was shortened by 3 bases and J by 4 bases, with 7 bases between the two germline ends. The CDR3, as DNA: TGTGCCAGCAGTTTGTTTTCGTACAATGAGCAGTTCTTC. This translates into CASSLFSYNEQFF.

The count of this clone is one. The CDR3, as DNA: TGCGCCAGCAGCCAAGACGGGACAGGCACGAGGAGTGGCTACACCTTC. This gives the protein CASSQDGTGTRSGYTF. The V and J genes are TRBV4-1 and TRBJ1-2; 8 bases agree with TRBD1. The CDR3 is 16 residues long. V was pared by 0 bases and J by 7 bases, with 10 bases of the junction left unmatched. CDR1 is MGHRA, CDR2 YSYEKL, per germline.

The V call is TRBV11-3, the J call TRBJ1-4; no reliable D call. V was pared by 0 bases and J by 0 bases, with 8 bases between. CDR1 and CDR2 from the germline V gene are SGHNT and YENEEA. This CDR3 region has 16 residues. The CDR3 DNA is TGTGCCAGCAGCTTAGACCAAACTGCAACTAATGAAAAACTGTTTTTT. Its protein is CASSLDQTATNEKLFF.

The chain links TRBV7-2 to TRBJ2-1; TRBD2 matches 7 bases. This CDR3 spans 15 amino acids. The J segment lost 3 bases and the V segment lost 3 bases, leaving 5 bases of the junction unmatched. Per germline, CDR1 SGHTA and CDR2 FQGNSA. CDR3 bases: TGTGCCAGCAGCTTTGGCGGGGGTGGCTACAATGAGCAGTTCTTC. This gives the protein CASSFGGGGYNEQFF. Filled out from reference TRBV7-2 and TRBJ2-1, the complete variable domain reads GAGVSQSPSNKVTEKGKDVELRCDPISGHTALYWYRQSLGQGLEFLIYFQGNSAPDKSGLPSDRFSAERTGGSVSTLTIQRTQQEDSAVYLCASSFGGGGYNEQFFGPGTRLTVL.

The chain is built from TRBV10-2 and TRBJ2-1; 10 bases line up with TRBD2. Per the germline V gene, CDR1 is WSHSY and CDR2 is SAAADI. There are 17 residues in the CDR3. J gave up 1 base and V 3 bases, and 6 bases lay outside the gene matches. CDR3 DNA: TGCGCCAGCAGTGATCCGGGACTAGCGAGGTCCTACAATGAGCAGTTCTTC. Its protein is CASSDPGLARSYNEQFF.

This clone was detected only once. This rearrangement joins TRBV29-1 to TRBJ1-2; TRBD1 matches at 8 bases. The CDR3 covers 15 residues. The junction had 10 bases not matched to a gene; V was cut back by 2 bases and J by 5 bases. Germline CDR1 SQVTM, CDR2 ANQGSEA. Here the CDR3 reads CSVESWGTGAYGYTF. The CDR3 nucleotides read TGCAGCGTTGAATCGTGGGGGACAGGCGCTTATGGCTACACCTTC.

The chain recombines TRBV6-6 with TRBJ1-6; D is ambiguous. V lost 3 bases to trimming and J lost 5 bases, with 11 bases between them. Germline values: CDR1 MNHNY, CDR2 SVGAGI (reference sequence). The CDR3 covers 15 residues. The CDR3 DNA reads TGTGCCAGCAGTTATCGAACAGAGAATAATTCACCCCTCCACTTT. Residues: CASSYRTENNSPLHF.

This chain joins TRBV27 and TRBJ2-1; 7 bases align to TRBD2. The germline CDR1 and CDR2 sequences are MNHEY and SMNVEV (reference sequence). The length of the CDR3 is 17 residues. After removal of 6 bases from V and 3 bases from J, the junction contained 14 bases not matched to a gene. CDR3 bases: TGTGCCAGCAGCCCTACGTCGGCGGGGGTGAACTACAATGAGCAGTTCTTC. Residues: CASSPTSAGVNYNEQFF.

This rearrangement joins TRBV30 to TRBJ2-7, with TRBD1 as a possible D gene (7 bases). Germline assignment: CDR1 GTSNPN and CDR2 SVGIG (reference sequence). The length of the CDR3 is 13 residues. V lost 5 bases to trimming and J lost 2 bases, with 13 bases between them. The CDR3 coding sequence is TGTGCCTGGGGCCAGGGGGGCCCCTACGAGCAGTACTTC. It specifies CAWGQGGPYEQYF.

This chain joins TRBV9 and TRBJ2-3; 7 bases map to TRBD1. The CDR3 spans 15 residues. After removal of 3 bases from V and 3 bases from J, the junction contained 7 bases not matched to a gene. Per the germline V gene, CDR1 is SGDLS and CDR2 is YYNGEE. The DNA for the CDR3 is TGTGCCAGCAGCGCGACAGGGATAAGAACAGATACGCAGTATTTT. This codes for CASSATGIRTDTQYF. The whole variable domain, remainder taken from reference TRBV9 and TRBJ2-3, is DSGVTQTPKHLITATGQRVTLRCSPRSGDLSVYWYQQSLDQGLQFLIQYYNGEERAKGNILERFSAQQFPDLHSELNLSSLELGDSALYFCASSATGIRTDTQYFGPGTRLTVL.

A single count supports this clone. This rearrangement joins TRBV2 to TRBJ2-2, with D possibly matching TRBD2 (5 bases). The CDR3 length is 14 residues. Deletions cut 4 bases from V and 6 bases from J, with 12 bases between. CDR1 and CDR2 from the germline V gene are SNHLY and FYNNEI. In DNA, the CDR3 is TGTGCCAGCAGTGTTACTAGTCAGGCCGGGGAGCTGTTTTTT. Its protein product is CASSVTSQAGELFF.

The chain joins TRBV18 to TRBJ1-4; 8 bases are a match to TRBD1. The CDR3 is 16 amino acids. The V segment lost 2 bases and the J segment 0 bases; nucleotides outside the gene matches: 2. The germline CDR1 and CDR2 sequences are KGHSH and LQKENI. CDR3 sequence reads: CASSPEQGATNEKLFF. CDR3 DNA: TGTGCCAGCTCACCAGAACAGGGGGCAACTAATGAAAAACTGTTTTTT.

Of note for this clone: Lacking the conserved final phenylalanine or tryptophan, this CDR3 likely reflects a read error. The V call is TRBV10-3, the J call TRBJ1-2; maybe TRBD1 (5 bases). Germline lookup yields CDR1 ENHRY and CDR2 SYGVKD. The CDR3 has 14 amino acids. Trimming took off 10 bases at V and 0 bases at J, with 15 bases between the two ends. Here the CDR3 reads CASSSDSTNYGYTL. The CDR3, as DNA: TGTGCCAGCAGCAGCGACAGTACTAACTATGGCTACACCCTC.

The chain couples TRBV5-1 to TRBJ2-5; 14 bases are a match to TRBD2. There are 20 residues in the CDR3. CDR1 and CDR2 from the germline V gene are SGHRS and YFSETQ. V was clipped by 4 bases and J by 4 bases; unmatched bases: 18. The DNA for the CDR3 is TGCGCCAGCAGCCTCGGACTAGCGGGGGGCCTCATGCCGGGTAGAGAGACCCAGTACTTC. It encodes CASSLGLAGGLMPGRETQYF.

There are a few counts of this clone. The chain combines TRBV7-3 with TRBJ2-7, with TRBD2 as a possible D gene (7 bases). The V gene lost 5 bases and the J gene lost 3 bases, with 17 bases spanning the gap. The germline V gene has CDR1 SGHTA and CDR2 FQGTGA. The CDR3 is made up of 15 amino acids. DNA for the CDR3: TGTGCCAGCAGCCAAGGGGGGGGAAGGGGCTACGAGCAGTACTTC. It yields the protein CASSQGGGRGYEQYF.

The chain is built from TRBV6-1 and TRBJ1-1; D is perhaps TRBD1 (6 bases). From germline, CDR1 is MNHNS and CDR2 SASEGT. Between the trimmed V and J ends, which lost 5 bases and 4 bases, there was a span of 11 bases. The CDR3 sequence is 13 residues long. The CDR3 here is CASSNRDGTEAFF. The CDR3 coding sequence is TGTGCCAGCAGTAACAGGGACGGCACTGAAGCTTTCTTT.

This chain connects TRBV27 to TRBJ1-1; 8 bases agree with TRBD1. V was pared by 3 bases and J by 11 bases, with 5 bases of the junction left unmatched. The CDR3 has 12 amino acids. Germline CDR1 is MNHEY and CDR2 is SMNVEV (reference sequence). The CDR3, as DNA: TGTGCCAGCAGTTTTACAGGGGGTGACGCTTTCTTT. This gives the protein CASSFTGGDAFF.

The chain has TRBV6-5 and TRBJ1-1; 7 bases fit TRBD1. The CDR3 spans 15 residues. CDR1 and CDR2 (germline): MNHEY, SVGAGI. Trimming removed 5 bases from V and 1 base from J; junction bases left unmatched: 7. This CDR3 is CASSKRRTGNTEAFF. Written as DNA, the CDR3 is TGTGCCAGCAGTAAACGCCGGACAGGGAACACTGAAGCTTTCTTT.

The chain is built from TRBV5-6 and TRBJ2-1; 10 bases are shared with TRBD2. Trimming cost V 0 bases and J 9 bases; bases outside gene matches: 9. The CDR3 is 16 residues long. Germline values: CDR1 SGHDT, CDR2 YYEEEE. This chain's CDR3 is CASSLEGLAGDREQFF. CDR3 DNA sequence: TGTGCCAGCAGCTTGGAAGGGCTAGCGGGGGATCGTGAGCAGTTCTTC.